The rows below give T cell receptor beta chains drawn from one sample of a study of T cell repertoires in cytomegalovirus infection. One entry per CDR3 protein, called by TCRdb with MiXCR from the reads. The table includes about 740,000 distinct CDR3 sequences, 35% detected once. The sequenced material came from PBMCs. The receptors originated from a human donor in good health (CMV status not recorded). Some clones in this sample may be carry-over from other donors' samples. CDR3s include the opening cysteine and the closing phenylalanine or tryptophan. The D gene is left open where the match is weak. Size values are once, few and many counts, or a class for expanded clones, and some rows have none.

>TRBD1|TRBV7-2|TRBJ1-2|many
TGTGCCAGCAGCTTAGTGGACAGGGGCTACACCTTC
CASSLVDRGYTF
>TRBD2|TRBV7-3|TRBJ2-1|.
TGTGCCAGCAGCTCTCAGGGGGCTAGCGGGGGCGGTGAGCAGTTCTTC
CASSSQGASGGGEQFF
>TRBD2|TRBV12-3/TRBV12-4|TRBJ2-1|.
TGTGCCAGCAGTTTCGTCACTAGCGGGGGGGTTGATGAGCAGTTCTTC
CASSFVTSGGVDEQFF
>.|TRBV12-3/TRBV12-4|TRBJ1-1|few
TGTGCCAGCACCCCTGCACGAGGCTACCAGGGGGCTTTCTTT
CASTPARGYQGAFF
>.|TRBV28|TRBJ1-1|many
TGTGCCAGCAGTATGATGGTCAGGGAGAACACTGAAGCTTTCTTT
CASSMMVRENTEAFF
>.|TRBV10-3|TRBJ1-5|.
TGTGCCATCAGTGAGTCGTCCACCAGCAATCAGCCCCAGCATTTT
CAISESSTSNQPQHF
>TRBD1|TRBV12-3/TRBV12-4|TRBJ1-1|.
TGTGCCAGCAGTTGGGGACAGGGGAGGACTGAAGCTTTCTTT
CASSWGQGRTEAFF
>.|TRBV5-1|TRBJ2-7|.
TGCGCCAGCAGCTTAAGGGGACCGACATCCTACGAGCAGTACTTC
CASSLRGPTSYEQYF
>TRBD1|TRBV12-3/TRBV12-4|TRBJ2-7|.
TGTGCCTCCTCCAGGGGGTTCAGCTCCTACGAGCAGTACTTC
CASSRGFSSYEQYF
>TRBD1|TRBV19|TRBJ1-1|once
TGTGCCAGTAACGATTGGAGGGGGCATGAGGACACTGAAGCTTTATTT
CASNDWRGHEDTEALF
>.|TRBV6-1|TRBJ1-1|.
TGTGCCAGCAGGGCAGAGCCCACTGAAGCTTTCTTT
CASRAEPTEAFF
>TRBD2|TRBV28|TRBJ2-3|many
TGTGCCAGCAGTTTCCGGCTAGCGGGGGCCGGGGATACGCAGTATTTT
CASSFRLAGAGDTQYF
>.|TRBV6-1|TRBJ1-2|few
TGTGCCAGCAGTGAAGGGCCAGGCCTTGGCTACACCTTC
CASSEGPGLGYTF
>.|TRBV25-1|TRBJ1-2|few
TGTGCCAGCAGTCGGGCTGCTGATGGCTACACCTTC
CASSRAADGYTF
>TRBD2|TRBV7-4|TRBJ2-1|.
TGTGCCAGCAGCCCTACTAGCGGGAGGGCCAATGAGCAGTTCTTC
CASSPTSGRANEQFF
>.|TRBV28|TRBJ1-2|.
TGTGCCAGCGGTGATGGCTACACCTTC
CASGDGYTF
>TRBD2|TRBV6-1|TRBJ2-1|.
TGTGCCAGCACCTGGACTAGCGGGTCATACAATGAGCAGTTCTTC
CASTWTSGSYNEQFF
>TRBD1|TRBV4-1|TRBJ1-1|few
TGCGCCAGCAGCCAAGCAGGACGGACAGGCATTCAGTCGGCTTTCTTT
CASSQAGRTGIQSAFF
>.|TRBV7-9|TRBJ2-7|.
TGTGCCAGCAGCCCCACGACAGGAGGGGGCGAGCAGTACTTC
CASSPTTGGGEQYF
>.|TRBV25-1|TRBJ2-7|few
TGTGCCAGCAGTGCGGCAGGGCAGGGGTACGAGCAGTACTTC
CASSAAGQGYEQYF
>.|TRBV20-1|TRBJ2-7|.
TGCAGTGCTAGAATCGTGGAGGCCGGGGGAGCCGAGCAGTACTTC
CSARIVEAGGAEQYF
>TRBD1|TRBV7-6|TRBJ1-1|.
TGTGCCAGCAGAAACAGGGGCGAAGAAGCTTTCTTT
CASRNRGEEAFF
>.|TRBV4-1|TRBJ2-5|.
TGCGCCAGCAGCCAACATAACCGGACTGAGAAAGAGACCCAGTACTTC
CASSQHNRTEKETQYF
>.|TRBV7-6|TRBJ1-6|many
TGTGCCAGCAGCTTAAGGGGTCAGGGCCTTACGAGCTCCTATAATTCACCCCTCCACTTT
CASSLRGQGLTSSYNSPLHF
>TRBD1|TRBV10-3|TRBJ1-6|.
TGTGCCATCACCGATGGGGACAGGTATAATTCACCCCTCCACTTT
CAITDGDRYNSPLHF
>.|TRBV12-3/TRBV12-4|TRBJ1-6|.
TGTGCCAGCAGTTTGGGCCCGACCAATTCACCCCTCCACTTT
CASSLGPTNSPLHF
>TRBD1|TRBV6-5|TRBJ2-7|few
TGTGCCAGCAGCCCCACCGACAGGGGTGTGTACTTC
CASSPTDRGVYF
>.|TRBV15|TRBJ2-3|once
TGTGCCACCAGCAGAGATGGATCGGGGGGGACAGCAGATACGCAGTATTTT
CATSRDGSGGTADTQYF
>TRBD1|TRBV27|TRBJ2-1|few
TGTGCCAGCAGCTTCGTATCGGGACAGGGATACAATGAGCAGTTCTTC
CASSFVSGQGYNEQFF
>TRBD2|TRBV5-4|TRBJ2-2|.
TGTGCCAGCAGCTTGGGCCGGGGGGTAAACACCGGGGAGCTGTTTTTT
CASSLGRGVNTGELFF
>.|TRBV28|TRBJ1-1|few
TGTGCCAGCAGTTTACGCCTTTTCAACACTGAAGCTTTCTTT
CASSLRLFNTEAFF